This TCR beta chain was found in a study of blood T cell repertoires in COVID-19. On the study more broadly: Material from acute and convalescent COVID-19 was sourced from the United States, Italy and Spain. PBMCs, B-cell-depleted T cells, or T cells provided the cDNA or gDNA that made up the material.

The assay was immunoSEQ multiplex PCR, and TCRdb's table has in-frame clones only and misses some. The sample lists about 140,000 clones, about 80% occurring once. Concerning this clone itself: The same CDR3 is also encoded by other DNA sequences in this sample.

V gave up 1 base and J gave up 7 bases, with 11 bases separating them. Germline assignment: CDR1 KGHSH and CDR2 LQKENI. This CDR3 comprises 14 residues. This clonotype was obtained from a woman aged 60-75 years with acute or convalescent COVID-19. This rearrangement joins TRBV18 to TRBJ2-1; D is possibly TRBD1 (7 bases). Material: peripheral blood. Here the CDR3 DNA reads TGTGCCAGCTCACCACGCGGGACAGTGAATGAGCAGTTCTTC. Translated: CASSPRGTVNEQFF.